A single sample gave rise to the 4 T cell receptor beta chains below, sequenced in a study of cytomegalovirus exposure and HLA in healthy donors. TCRdb's copy holds only in-frame clones and misses some; the assay was immunoSEQ multiplex PCR. The sample carries some 120,000 clones, roughly 94% recorded once. The specimen was PBMCs. These receptors originate from a young woman in good health and CMV-seronegative.

This chain uses TRBV7-3 with TRBJ2-7; possibly TRBD1 for D (5 bases). This CDR3 is built from 12 residues. Trimming removed 5 bases from V and 4 bases from J, with 9 bases in between. The V gene's germline CDR1 is SGHTA and CDR2 FQGTGA. CDR3 in DNA: TGTGCCAGCAGCGATGCAGGGTACGAGCAGTACTTC. Its protein product is CASSDAGYEQYF.

There are a few counts of this clone. The V call is TRBV5-5, the J call TRBJ1-4; a possible D gene is TRBD1 (6 bases). V lost 5 bases to trimming and J lost 7 bases, with 15 bases between them. The CDR3 runs to 14 residues. Germline CDR1 and CDR2: SGHKS and YYEKEE (reference sequence). The chain's CDR3 is CASRHDRPTEKLFF. The CDR3 DNA sequence: TGTGCCAGCAGACATGACAGGCCCACTGAAAAACTGTTTTTT.

This chain connects TRBV27 to TRBJ1-4, with TRBD1 identical over 9 bases. Germline V CDR1 and CDR2: MNHEY, SMNVEV (reference sequence). The CDR3 consists of 15 residues. V shed 4 bases, J shed 4 bases, and the junction held 4 bases outside the gene matches. CDR3 region: CASSSLDRGNEKLFF. The CDR3 DNA is TGTGCCAGCAGTTCCTTGGACAGGGGTAATGAAAAACTGTTTTTT.

The chain joins TRBV27 to TRBJ2-1, with a tentative D call TRBD2 (5 bases). The germline gives CDR1 MNHEY, CDR2 SMNVEV (reference sequence). The CDR3 loop spans 13 amino acids. Deletions cut 8 bases from V and 6 bases from J, with 14 bases between. The CDR3 loop reads CASGPRLANEQFF. DNA of the CDR3: TGTGCCAGCGGTCCCCGCCTAGCCAATGAGCAGTTCTTC.